The 14 T cell receptor beta chains below were found in one sample sequenced in a study of shared clonotypes between healthy human individuals. Data came from immunoSEQ multiplex PCR; TCRdb stores just in-frame clones and leaves some out. The data show 550,000 to 800,000 clones, about 92% seen once. Material for sequencing was memory CD8+ T cells from PBMCs. Subset: CD45RO+ cells pooled with CCR7-negative TemRA cells. Receptor source: a man aged 18-30 years in good health. Some clones in this sample may be carry-over from other donors' samples.

V usage is TRBV6-6 and J usage is TRBJ1-1, with D perhaps TRBD1 (5 bases). Germline CDR1 reads MNHNY; CDR2 reads SVGAGI (reference sequence). This CDR3 is 16 amino acids long. The V end lost 2 bases, the J end lost 0 bases, and 13 bases lay between the germline ends. In DNA, the CDR3 is TGTGCCAGCAGTTACCCCCTGGGGGGTATGAACACTGAAGCTTTCTTT. Translated: CASSYPLGGMNTEAFF.

The rearrangement joins TRBV7-6 to TRBJ2-1, with TRBD1 matching over 8 bases. The length of the CDR3 is 18 residues. CDR1 is SGHVS and CDR2 is FNYEAQ in the germline V gene. The V segment lost 4 bases and the J segment 0 bases; nucleotides outside the gene matches: 11. CDR3 in DNA: TGTGCCAGCAGCTCCGTCCGAGGACAGGGATCCTCCTACAATGAGCAGTTCTTC. It specifies CASSSVRGQGSSYNEQFF.

The V and J genes are TRBV28 and TRBJ1-5; D is uncertain. The germline gives CDR1 MDHEN, CDR2 SYDVKM. Trimming took off 6 bases at V and 5 bases at J, with 14 bases between the two ends. The CDR3 sequence is 14 residues long. The CDR3 is CASSPYKEDQPQHF. CDR3 bases: TGTGCCAGCAGCCCCTACAAAGAAGATCAGCCCCAGCATTTT. The full variable domain, completed using reference TRBV28 and TRBJ1-5, is DVKVTQSSRYLVKRTGEKVFLECVQDMDHENMFWYRQDPGLGLRLIYFSYDVKMKEKGDIPEGYSVSREKKERFSLILESASTNQTSMYLCASSPYKEDQPQHFGDGTRLSIL.

The chain joins TRBV7-2 to TRBJ1-4; TRBD1 might be the D (6 bases). Trimming removed 0 bases from V and 7 bases from J, with 15 bases in between. The CDR3 length is 16 residues. The germline V gene has CDR1 SGHTA and CDR2 FQGNSA. This CDR3 is CASSLAFEGESEKLFF. CDR3 DNA: TGTGCCAGCAGCTTAGCATTTGAGGGGGAAAGTGAAAAACTGTTTTTT.

On this clone itself: It is likely a read error: a sequence one base away is far more abundant. V is TRBV5-4 and J is TRBJ1-1; D not resolved. The CDR3 extends over 11 amino acids. The V gene's germline CDR1 is SGHNT and CDR2 YYREEE (reference sequence). The CDR3 protein is CASTLNTEAFF. CDR3 bases: TGTGCCAGCACCTTGAACACTGAAGCTTTCTTT.

V is TRBV18 and J is TRBJ2-7; 9 bases line up with TRBD1. The CDR3 is made up of 14 amino acids. Germline values: CDR1 KGHSH, CDR2 LQKENI. V was clipped by 2 bases and J by 5 bases; unmatched bases: 4. CDR3: CASSPGTGIHEQYF. The CDR3 DNA follows: TGTGCCAGCTCACCAGGGACAGGGATCCACGAGCAGTACTTC.

The rearrangement joins TRBV9 to TRBJ2-1; D is perhaps TRBD1 (5 bases). Germline-derived CDR1 and CDR2 are SGDLS and YYNGEE. The CDR3 totals 15 residues. V lost 3 bases, J lost 7 bases, and 17 bases lay in between. Written as DNA, the CDR3 is TGTGCCAGCAGCGCAGGAGACAGCCTCGGTAATGAGCAGTTCTTC. It specifies CASSAGDSLGNEQFF.

The sample holds a few counts of this clone. V usage is TRBV30 and J usage is TRBJ1-5; D perhaps matches TRBD1 (5 bases). Looked up from germline, CDR1 is GTSNPN and CDR2 is SVGIG (reference sequence). CDR3 length: 14 amino acids. Trimming removed 2 bases at V and 3 bases at J, with 11 bases between. The CDR3 DNA reads TGTGCCTGGAGTCAACGCAGGGCCAATCAGCCCCAGCATTTT. Its translation: CAWSQRRANQPQHF.

The chain links TRBV19 to TRBJ2-2; tentative D call: TRBD1 (6 bases). V dropped 9 bases and J dropped 4 bases, with 18 bases sitting between them. CDR1 and CDR2 (germline): LNHDA, SQIVND (reference sequence). The CDR3 runs to 15 residues. The CDR3 DNA sequence: TGTGCCAGCGGTTGGGGGCAGGGTGGCACCGGGGAGCTGTTTTTT. It codes for CASGWGQGGTGELFF.

V is TRBV14 and J is TRBJ2-1, with 10 bases fitting TRBD1. Losses at the gene ends were 1 base for V and 5 bases for J; bases not matched to a gene: 5. Germline V CDR1 and CDR2: SGHDN, FVKESK. The CDR3 totals 16 residues. This CDR3 is CASSQVGQGFHNEQFF. The CDR3 DNA sequence: TGTGCCAGCAGCCAAGTGGGACAGGGGTTTCACAATGAGCAGTTCTTC.

This chain connects TRBV4-3 to TRBJ2-1; 10 nucleotides align to TRBD1. V trimming: 1 base; J trimming: 9 bases; junction bases outside the gene matches: 9. This CDR3 is 16 amino acids long. Germline-derived CDR1 and CDR2 are LGHNA and YSLEER. CDR3 residues: CASSQVWDRGRGEQFF. The CDR3 nucleotides are TGCGCCAGCAGCCAAGTTTGGGACAGGGGCAGGGGTGAGCAGTTCTTC.

This sequence joins TRBV25-1 and TRBJ2-1; 8 nucleotides match TRBD2. V was pared by 4 bases and J by 1 base, with 0 bases of the junction left unmatched. Per germline, CDR1 MGHDK and CDR2 SYGVNS. This CDR3 is 14 amino acids long. The CDR3 loop is CASSAGGSYNEQFF. The CDR3 DNA follows: TGTGCCAGCAGTGCGGGGGGGTCCTACAATGAGCAGTTCTTC. The whole variable domain, filled in from reference TRBV25-1 and TRBJ2-1, reads EADIYQTPRYLVIGTGKKITLECSQTMGHDKMYWYQQDPGMELHLIHYSYGVNSTEKGDLSSESTVSRIRTEHFPLTLESARPSHTSQYLCASSAGGSYNEQFFGPGTRLTVL.

J is TRBJ1-5 and V is TRBV15, with D hard to call. CDR1 and CDR2 from the germline V gene are LNHNV and YYDKDF (reference sequence). Trimming pared 2 bases from V and 2 bases from J, leaving 10 bases between. This CDR3 region has 15 residues. CDR3 loop: CATSRRGNGNQPQHF. In DNA form, the CDR3 reads TGTGCCACCAGCAGACGCGGGAACGGCAATCAGCCCCAGCATTTT.

V usage is TRBV6-4 and J usage is TRBJ2-3; D is ambiguous. The CDR3 extends over 14 amino acids. V gave up 0 bases and J gave up 4 bases, with 8 bases separating them. The germline V gene has CDR1 MRHNA and CDR2 SNTAGT. The CDR3 loop reads CASSDSFYSDTQYF. Written as DNA, the CDR3 is TGTGCCAGCAGTGACTCTTTCTACTCAGATACGCAGTATTTT.